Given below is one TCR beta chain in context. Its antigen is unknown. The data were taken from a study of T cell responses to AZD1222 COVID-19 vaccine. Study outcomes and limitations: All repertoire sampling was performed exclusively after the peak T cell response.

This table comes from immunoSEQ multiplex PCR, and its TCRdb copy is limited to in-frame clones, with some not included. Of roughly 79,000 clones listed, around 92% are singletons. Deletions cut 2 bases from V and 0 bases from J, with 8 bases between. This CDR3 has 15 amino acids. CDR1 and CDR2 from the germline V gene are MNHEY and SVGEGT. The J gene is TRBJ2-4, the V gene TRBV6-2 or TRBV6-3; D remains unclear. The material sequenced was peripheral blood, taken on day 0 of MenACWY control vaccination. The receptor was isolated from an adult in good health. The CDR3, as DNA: TGTGCCAGCAGTTACAACCTACTAGCCAAAAACATTCAGTACTTC. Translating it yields CASSYNLLAKNIQYF.